The entry that follows covers one TCR beta chain sequence. The CDR3 has 16 residues. Germline CDR1 and CDR2: LGHDT and YNNKEL (reference sequence). Losses at the gene ends were 3 bases for V and 6 bases for J; bases not matched to a gene: 7. Here immunoSEQ multiplex PCR was the method, and the copy in TCRdb shows in-frame clones only, minus some. Among some 60,000 clones, 85% were seen once, and the ten largest hold 18%. This entry is derived from a study of blood T cell repertoires in COVID-19. Study overall: T cells, B-cell-depleted T cells, or PBMCs provided the cDNA or gDNA that served as material.

V and J are TRBV3-1 (or the pseudogene TRBV3-2) and TRBJ2-3; 12 bases line up with TRBD2. This clonotype was obtained from a human donor in a cohort sampled during active COVID-19. Material for sequencing was peripheral blood. The CDR3, as DNA: TGTGCCAGCAGCCAGAGACTAGCGGGGGATACCGATACGCAGTATTTT. Translation: CASSQRLAGDTDTQYF.